This T cell receptor (beta chain) was recorded in a study of cytomegalovirus exposure and HLA in healthy donors (dated by TCRdb to the late 2010s). Study-level background: In an earlier analysis of several hundred of the donors, 276 Gb of sequence data and some 100 million unique TCR beta sequences from roughly 190 million T cells were reported. Approximately 300 gigabases of sequencing data and some 85 million unique TCR sequences were included in an early release covering about 700 HLA-typed donors. The genetic ancestry cluster associated with self-reported Caucasian donors included over 65% of the 398 genotyped donors. The study was designed to test whether signatures of past pathogen exposure could be identified by cataloging public T cell receptors. The study used immunosequencing to profile the T cell repertoires of hundreds of subjects and linked those repertoires to cytomegalovirus serostatus. A separate validation cohort of 90 to 150 different subjects was used in addition to the 666-subject first cohort. To predict cytomegalovirus infection status, the study brought together high-throughput TCR immunosequencing, statistical association of individual TCRs with disease status, and machine learning. In a later analysis, previously published TCR beta repertoires from 666 donors were re-analyzed and high-resolution HLA genotyping was added so that TCR occurrence patterns could be studied. Rather than using new phenotypic data, the later analysis identified candidate immune exposures from TCR beta sequences and from how often those sequences occurred across donors. To decide whether each TCR beta V gene segment behaved as functional or pseudogenic, an earlier analysis of approximately 590 of the donors relied on high-throughput TCR beta sequencing. Donor age, sex, ethnicity and CMV serostatus were collected together with the repertoire data. A later genetic analysis used genome-wide SNP genotypes for about 65% of the roughly 700 donors, treating that subset as a discovery cohort. Every discovery cohort repertoire had been produced on one sequencing platform. HLA typing included class I and class II loci at four-digit resolution. The number of typed donors differed by locus: about 620-640 for A, B, C, DRB1 and DQB1; 522 for DQA1; approximately 610 for DPA1; and about 450 for DPB1. Because of strong linkage in the cohort, roughly five DR-DQ haplotypes were treated as single units for association and clustering. Among 398 genotyped donors of the cohort, an average of approximately 220,000 unique TCR beta nucleotide sequences was sequenced per donor, of which about 19% were non-productive.

To note about this clone: The antigen it binds to is not known. Per-nucleotide qualities are absent, and no much larger clonotype sits a single base away.

The receptor library was made with the immunoSEQ multiplex PCR assay. The multiplex PCR relied on a mix of 60 forward primers for TCR Vbeta segments and 13 reverse primers for TCR Jbeta segments. Amplification of the CDR3 region of rearranged TCR beta genes was performed with a multiplex PCR assay on genomic DNA. Amplified TCR beta libraries were sequenced as 87-base-pair reads on the Illumina HiSeq System. Regarding the original processing steps: Across the 500 to 750 repertoires, a later analysis counted 80 million or so unique TCR beta chains, some 11 million of which were shared by at least two donors. Raw reads were error-corrected and collapsed into unique sequences with a nearest-neighbor algorithm that merged closely related sequences to remove PCR and sequencing errors. V, D and J gene segments were assigned by aligning CDR3 sequences to IMGT reference sequences. Each retained sequence needed at least a six-nucleotide match to both a V gene segment and a J gene segment. Rearrangements were classified as productive when the CDR3 lacked stop codons and remained in frame with V and J, and all other rearrangements were classified as non-productive. CDR3 was defined according to IMGT convention as the region running from the second conserved V-encoded cysteine to the conserved J-encoded phenylalanine. The earlier analysis of about 610 of the donors excluded sequences that lacked an unambiguous match to a single V gene segment. An earlier analysis of just under 600 of the donors called V segments functional above 56.7% productive rearrangements and segregating when the between-donor standard deviation exceeded 5%. A statistical classification framework was developed to diagnose cytomegalovirus status using the catalog of TCR beta chain sequences. In a later analysis, TCR nucleotide sequences were compared against IMGT/GENE-DB human TR gene sequences so that V and J genes could be assigned. A later analysis assigned CDR3 sequences and most-parsimonious VDJ recombination scenarios with the TCRdist pipeline. In a later analysis, every TCR beta chain was defined by the combination of its CDR3 amino acid sequence and its V-gene family, and reads without a unique V-gene family were dropped. As a way to deal with suspected cross-contamination and a sequencing artifact, a later analysis dropped hundreds of nucleotide sequences that were highly shared and had low generation probability. In a later analysis, a clonal expansion index for each public chain was calculated from normalized within-repertoire ranks of inferred template counts. In a later analysis, generation probabilities were computed with a VDJ recombination model fitted to out-of-frame rearrangements, and the resulting probabilities were checked against IGoR. In a later analysis, TCR-TCR, TCR-HLA and TCR-CMV co-occurrence was scored with hypergeometric tests, and a repertoire-size bias correction was applied to TCR pairs. False discovery rates were estimated in a later analysis by permuting HLA or CMV assignments 20 times. A later analysis grouped co-occurring TCRs with DBSCAN, adding TCRdist sequence similarity when clustering within HLA-allele-positive subsets. Repertoires with fewer than 30,000 or more than 120,000 public chains were left out of co-occurrence clustering, as were a handful of repertoires with anomalous nucleotide sharing. In its TCRdb copy, this immuneACCESS table keeps in-frame sequences only and misses some clones. Where compared with another copy, unresolved V genes explain less than half of these, and the others have no known cause. The D gene and trimming were derived from the DNA, and the V and J assignments and clone size from that table. A total of more than 60,000 clones appear in this sample, 60% to 85% of them only once. Clones ranked in the top ten supply 3% to 4% of the sample.

The cohort consisted of hundreds of healthy bone marrow donors. Cohort members were all nominally healthy when sampled, although unrecorded immune exposures were likely present. The donor was CMV seronegative and was included in the group of under 450 seronegative cohort members. Each donor provided a peripheral blood sample, and peripheral blood mononuclear cells were used for TCR beta sequencing. The Qiagen DNeasy Blood Extraction Kit was used to extract genomic DNA from the blood cell samples. Overall study results and their limits: In vitro tests confirmed that a few of the cytomegalovirus-associated TCR beta chains recognize cytomegalovirus antigens. Across donors, most TCR sequences were observed very rarely, whereas some public TCRs were present in many individuals. Approximately 16 rarely observed V segments, including chromosome 9 orphons, were excluded from the earlier analysis of almost 600 of the donors because counts were too low. A later genetic analysis associated a missense DCLRE1C variant with V-gene and J-gene trimming of TCR beta chains, and an independent cohort replicated the association. Several of the top co-occurrence clusters appeared to be linked to parvovirus B19, influenza, CMV and Epstein-Barr virus, according to a later analysis. For the cohort, immune exposure information was limited to CMV serostatus. Correlated functional status among segregating V segments might reflect linkage disequilibrium, but an unknown experimental factor could not be ruled out. When HLA alleles, especially DR and DQ, strongly co-occurred, TCR associations were difficult to assign to individual alleles. Roughly uniform sequencing depth across donors was assumed in presence/absence analyses, although this assumption may not hold. Broadly in line with IMGT annotations, most TCR beta V segments showed up in productive rearrangements about 87% or about 30% of the time in an earlier analysis of around 550 of the donors. Because HLA typing was unavailable for some donors at each locus, only the typed subset was used in association tests. According to a later analysis, most CMV-associated TCR beta chains appeared to be HLA-restricted, and the HLA associations seemed to be driven largely by CMV exposure. According to a later genetic analysis, donors in an Asian-associated ancestry cluster had fewer N-insertions in productive TCRs than the approximately 610-donor mean. In a later analysis, HLA-associated TCR beta chains showed more clonal expansion and lower generation probabilities than non-associated chains that were equally common. The study gave a list of 150 to 200 TCR beta chains associated with cytomegalovirus. In this cohort, only TCR beta chains were sequenced, and detectable features were limited by the absence of alpha or paired-chain data. A further reported finding was that TCR beta sequences accurately predicted the HLA-A and HLA-B alleles for most subjects in the first cohort. A later analysis associated approximately 17,000 TCR beta sequences with specific HLA alleles at a false discovery rate of 0.05. According to the authors, the approach could potentially be generalized to other disease states and immunological phenotypes. The classifier was reported to diagnose cytomegalovirus status with high specificity and sensitivity in both the original and validation cohorts. According to a later analysis, TCR association rates differed among HLA loci, with DRB1 alleles showing the most associated TCRs and HLA-C alleles showing the fewest. The sequencing pipeline was judged likely to have produced a cluster of highly shared sequence variants as a technical artifact. Some IMGT-functional V segments, including TRBV6-2 and TRBV6-3, could not be distinguished by the 87-base-pair reads and were therefore excluded.

V ends up 6 bases short and J 7 bases short, with an unmatched junction base count of 11. The germline V gene (reference sequence) supplies CDR1 LNHDA and CDR2 SQIVND. CDR3 length: 15 amino acids, cysteine to phenylalanine. Only the CDR3 region is kept as DNA, spanning 45 bases read in frame from base 1. The clonotype was recovered from a man aged 18 to 30 in good health and CMV-seronegative. The chain is encoded by TRBV19 joined to TRBJ2-1, and 8 junctional nucleotides match TRBD1. The source material was PBMCs. The CDR3 is CASSPPGQVRNEQFF. The DNA sequence follows: TGTGCCAGTAGCCCACCGGGACAGGTTCGTAATGAGCAGTTCTTC.